This T cell receptor (beta chain) originates from a study of cytomegalovirus exposure and HLA in healthy donors (dated by TCRdb to about 2017). Describing the broader study: The 670 or so repertoires of the first cohort and the roughly 120 validation repertoires were produced on the same platform, according to a later analysis. The study aimed to test whether signatures of past pathogen exposure could be identified by cataloging public T cell receptors. In addition to the first cohort of about 650 subjects, a separate validation cohort of 100 to 150 different subjects was used. High-throughput TCR immunosequencing, statistical association of individual TCRs with disease status, and machine learning were combined to predict cytomegalovirus infection status.

Study-wide findings and limitations: In vitro tests confirmed that three of the cytomegalovirus-associated TCR beta chains recognize cytomegalovirus antigens. The authors suggested that the approach could potentially be generalized to other disease states and immunological phenotypes. Cytomegalovirus status was reported to be diagnosed by the classifier with high specificity and sensitivity in both the original and validation cohorts. A later analysis found that TCRs clustered in the first cohort also tended to co-occur in the roughly 120 validation repertoires, with 90% to 95% of cluster scores above 0. A later analysis lacked HLA typing for the validation cohort, so it scored co-occurrence in that cohort across all 130 or so repertoires. While some public TCRs were present in many individuals, most TCR sequences turned up only very rarely across donors. A total of 150 to 200 TCR beta chains were listed by the study as associated with cytomegalovirus.

The trim is 5 bases for V and 2 bases for J, with a gap of 12 bases between the germline ends. Its CDR3 holds 15 amino acids, cysteine through phenylalanine. Only CDR3 DNA is held: 45 bases, read in frame from base 1. CDR1 and CDR2 (SEHNR, FQNEAQ) derive from the germline V gene (reference sequence). With respect to this clone: The antigen it recognizes is unknown. No base quality information exists; no much larger clone differs at one position.

Library method: the immunoSEQ multiplex PCR assay. The authors processed their data as follows. A statistical classification framework was built for diagnosing cytomegalovirus status from the catalog of TCR beta chain sequences. Sourced from immuneACCESS, this table was stored by TCRdb with only in-frame sequences that have V and J called. A share of the clones is absent; for the studies checked, an unresolved V gene accounts for under half, and the remainder has no known explanation. D and trimming come from the DNA, and the V and J calls and clone size come from that table. For this sample there are about 120,000 clones; roughly 90% appear just once. The ten largest make up under 6.5% of the sample. Separate from the approximately 700-subject first cohort, the validation cohort of 90 to 150 subjects was the group to which the donors belonged.

The V and J segments used are TRBV7-9 and TRBJ2-2; perhaps TRBD2 is the D gene, with 5 bases matching. Sequenced material: PBMCs. The source of this sequence is a woman younger than 35 in good health and CMV-seropositive. The sequenced DNA is TGTGCCAGCAGCCCAAACCGGGGTAACACCGGGGAGCTGTTTTTT. Its protein is CASSPNRGNTGELFF.